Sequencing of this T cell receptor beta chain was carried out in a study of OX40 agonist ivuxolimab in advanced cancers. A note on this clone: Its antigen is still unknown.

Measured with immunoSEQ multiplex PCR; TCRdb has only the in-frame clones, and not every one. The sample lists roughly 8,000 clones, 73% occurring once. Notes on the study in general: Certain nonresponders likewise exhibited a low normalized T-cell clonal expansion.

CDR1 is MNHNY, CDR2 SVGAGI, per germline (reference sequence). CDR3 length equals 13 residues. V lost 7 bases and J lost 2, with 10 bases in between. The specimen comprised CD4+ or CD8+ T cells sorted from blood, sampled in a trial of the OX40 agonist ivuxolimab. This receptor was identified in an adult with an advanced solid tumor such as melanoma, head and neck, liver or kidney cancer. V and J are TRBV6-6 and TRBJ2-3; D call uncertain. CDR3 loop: CASKYVDTDTQYF. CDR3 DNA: TGTGCCAGCAAATATGTTGACACAGATACGCAGTATTTT.